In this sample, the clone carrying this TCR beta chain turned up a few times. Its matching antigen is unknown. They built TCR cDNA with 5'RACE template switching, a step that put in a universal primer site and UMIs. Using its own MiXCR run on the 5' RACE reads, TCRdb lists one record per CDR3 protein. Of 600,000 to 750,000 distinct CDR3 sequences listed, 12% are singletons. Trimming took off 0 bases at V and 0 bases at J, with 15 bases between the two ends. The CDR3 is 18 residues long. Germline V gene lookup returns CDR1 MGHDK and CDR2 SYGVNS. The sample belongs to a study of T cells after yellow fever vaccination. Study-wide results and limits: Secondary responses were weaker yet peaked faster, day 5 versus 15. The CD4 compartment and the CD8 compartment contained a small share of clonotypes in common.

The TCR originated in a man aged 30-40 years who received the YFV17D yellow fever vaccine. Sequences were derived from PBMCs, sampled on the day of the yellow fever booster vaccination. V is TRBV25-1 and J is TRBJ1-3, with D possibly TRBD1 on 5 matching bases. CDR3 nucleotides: TGTGCCAGCAGTGAATATCTTGGGGCCGGCCACTCTGGAAACACCATATATTTT. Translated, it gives CASSEYLGAGHSGNTIYF.